These T cell receptor beta chains were read from a single sample in a study of T cell responses to AZD1222 COVID-19 vaccine. Generated by immunoSEQ multiplex PCR, the TCRdb table keeps only in-frame clones and is missing some. The sample holds fewer than 110,000 clones, over 75% seen once. Sequenced here: peripheral blood, sampled on day 0 of AZD1222 vaccination. The receptor source for this set is an adult in good health. CDR3s include the opening cysteine and the closing phenylalanine or tryptophan. The D gene is left open where the match is weak. A clone size is listed for some rows: how often the clone was seen (once, few, many), or a class if it is expanded.

>-|TRBJ1-3|-|TRBV6-6
TGTGCCAGCAGTCCCGCAGGGTCTGGAAACACCATATATTTT
CASSPAGSGNTIYF
>-|TRBJ1-3|-|TRBV18
TGTGCCAGCTCACCAAGAACAGGGACGGCTGGAAACACCATATATTTT
CASSPRTGTAGNTIYF
>few|TRBJ2-1|TRBD1|TRBV18
TGTGCCAGCTCACCCACAGGGGCAGGTATGGGGAATGAGCAGTTCTTC
CASSPTGAGMGNEQFF
>-|TRBJ1-5|TRBD1|TRBV6-6
TGTGCCAGCAGTTACCCACAGGGGGCGAGCAATCAGCCCCAGCATTTT
CASSYPQGASNQPQHF
>-|TRBJ1-5|-|TRBV6-5
TGTGCCAGCAGCCAGCTCAGGACATTCGATCAGCCCCAGCATTTT
CASSQLRTFDQPQHF
>-|TRBJ1-6|-|TRBV15
TGTGCCACCAGCAGAGCACAGGGCGGTAATTCACCCCTCCACTTT
CATSRAQGGNSPLHF
>-|TRBJ1-1|-|TRBV18
TGTGCCAGCTCACCCCTGGGGGACACTGAAGCTTTCTTT
CASSPLGDTEAFF
>-|TRBJ1-5|-|TRBV19
TGTGCCAGTAGTAGTCGGACCTTCAATCAGCCCCAGCATTTT
CASSSRTFNQPQHF
>-|TRBJ2-1|-|TRBV6-5
TGTGCCAGCAGTTGGGGACCTTCACACAATGAGCAGTTCTTC
CASSWGPSHNEQFF
>-|TRBJ1-5|TRBD1|TRBV24-1
TGTGCCACCTACCCCGGCGACGGGACAGGGTACTATCAGCCCCAGCATTTT
CATYPGDGTGYYQPQHF
>few|TRBJ2-7|-|TRBV7-8
TGTGCCAGCAGCCCTACCTACGAGCAGTACTTC
CASSPTYEQYF
>-|TRBJ1-4|-|TRBV9
TGTGCCAGCAGCGTAGTTGGAGGGTCTCTGTTTTTT
CASSVVGGSLFF
>few|TRBJ2-2|TRBD2|TRBV5-4
TGTGCCAGCAGCTTGGCCGGGGGGATGAACACCGGGGAGCTGTTTTTT
CASSLAGGMNTGELFF
>-|TRBJ1-2|TRBD1|TRBV12-3/TRBV12-4
TGTGCCAGCAGCTTCGACAGGGCCTATGGCTACACCTTC
CASSFDRAYGYTF
>-|TRBJ1-5|TRBD1|TRBV6-6
TGTGCCAGCAGTGTACCCGGGACAGGGGGAGTTCAGCCCCAGCATTTT
CASSVPGTGGVQPQHF
>-|TRBJ2-3|TRBD2|TRBV7-2
TGTGCCAGCAGCCCGGGACTAGCGGGGGGGGCAGATACGCAGTATTTT
CASSPGLAGGADTQYF
>-|TRBJ2-1|-|TRBV5-8
TGTGCCAGCAGTCAGGGGGGGGGAAATGAGCAGTTCTTC
CASSQGGGNEQFF
>-|TRBJ1-5|TRBD1|TRBV4-3
TGCGCCAGCAGCCAAGATATCTACGGGACAGGGAGCGGCGGAGGACAGCCCCAGCATTTT
CASSQDIYGTGSGGGQPQHF
>-|TRBJ2-7|-|TRBV3-1/TRBV3-2
TGTGCCAGCAGCCAAGTCGGCGAGCAGTACTTC
CASSQVGEQYF
>few|TRBJ1-1|-|TRBV7-6
TGTGCCAGCAGCGCTGACTCGAACACTGAAGCTTTCTTT
CASSADSNTEAFF
>-|TRBJ1-1|-|TRBV19
TGTGCCAGTAATTTGGACAGCTACACTGAAGCTTTCTTT
CASNLDSYTEAFF
>-|TRBJ2-1|TRBD2|TRBV11-2
TGTGCCAGCAGCTTAGACCCCCACCCTCCGACTAGCGGGAGGCACAATGAGCAGTTCTTC
CASSLDPHPPTSGRHNEQFF
>-|TRBJ1-1|-|TRBV7-9
TGTGCCAGCAGCTTAAATGAAGTTGAAGCTTTCTTT
CASSLNEVEAFF
>once|TRBJ1-1|-|TRBV6-5
TGTGCCAGCAGTTACTCCTGGACAGTTGACACTGAAGCTTTCTTT
CASSYSWTVDTEAFF
>once|TRBJ2-3|TRBD2|TRBV5-6
TGTGCCAGCAGCCCGAGCGGGGGAGATACGCAGTATTTT
CASSPSGGDTQYF
>-|TRBJ2-7|-|TRBV5-6
TGTGCCAGCACCCTACTTATTGCGGGCAGGGCGGACCACGAGCAGTACTTC
CASTLLIAGRADHEQYF
>-|TRBJ2-7|-|TRBV7-9
TGTGCCAGCAGCTTATTCGACAGTTACACCTACGAGCAGTACTTC
CASSLFDSYTYEQYF
>-|TRBJ2-5|-|TRBV19
TGTGCCACCTCACAGGACAGAGAGACCCAGTACTTC
CATSQDRETQYF
>-|TRBJ2-1|TRBD2|TRBV2
TGTGCCAGCAGAGCGGGACTAGCGGGGGGCAATGAGCAGTTCTTC
CASRAGLAGGNEQFF
>-|TRBJ2-1|-|TRBV5-1
TGCGCCAGCAGCTTGGGGGCAGGACCCTACAATGAGCAGTTCTTC
CASSLGAGPYNEQFF
>-|TRBJ1-2|-|TRBV30
TGTGCCTGGAGTGTAAAGGTTGAGTCTAATGGCTACACCTTC
CAWSVKVESNGYTF
>-|TRBJ2-1|TRBD2|TRBV18
TGTGCCAGCTCACCATCGCTATCGGGGGGCTACAATGAGCAGTTCTTC
CASSPSLSGGYNEQFF
>-|TRBJ1-1|-|TRBV19
TGTGCCAGTACCTTACAAGACATGAACACTGAAGCTTTCTTT
CASTLQDMNTEAFF